This T cell receptor (beta chain) is from a study of OX40 agonist ivuxolimab in advanced cancers. Researchers took blood at baseline, on cycle 4 day 1, and on cycle 7 day 1. The CDR3 extends over 13 amino acids. Germline V gene data show CDR1 as GTSNPN and CDR2 as SVGIG (reference sequence). Profiled with immunoSEQ multiplex PCR; TCRdb holds only in-frame clones, not every one. Of 100,000 or so clones in the sample, 70% to 90% are singletons; the top ten hold 3.8%. The gene calls are TRBV30 and TRBJ2-5, with D uncertain. The assigned J gene may be wrong: the sequence end matches TRBJ2-7 better. The specimen comprised CD4+ or CD8+ T cells sorted from blood, sampled in a trial of the OX40 agonist ivuxolimab. This receptor was obtained from an adult with an advanced solid tumor such as melanoma, head and neck, liver or kidney cancer. CDR3: CAWSAEEIGEQYF. The DNA for the CDR3 is TGTGCCTGGAGCGCCGAGGAAATTGGCGAGCAGTACTTC.